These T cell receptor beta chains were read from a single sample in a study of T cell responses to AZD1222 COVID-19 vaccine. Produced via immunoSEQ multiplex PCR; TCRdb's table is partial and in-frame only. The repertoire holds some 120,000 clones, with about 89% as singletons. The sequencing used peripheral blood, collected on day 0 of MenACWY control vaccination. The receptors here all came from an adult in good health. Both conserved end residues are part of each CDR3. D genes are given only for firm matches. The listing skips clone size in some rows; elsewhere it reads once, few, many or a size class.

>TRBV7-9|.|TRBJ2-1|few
TGTGCCAGCAGCTCCCTAGGGGCGAGCTCCTACAATGAGCAGTTCTTC
CASSSLGASSYNEQFF
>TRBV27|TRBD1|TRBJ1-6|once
TGTGCCAGCAGTTTCACAGGGGGCTATAATTCACCCCTCCACTTT
CASSFTGGYNSPLHF
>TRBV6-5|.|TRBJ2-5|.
TGTGCCAGCAGTTACTCGTGGGGAGTCCAAGAGACCCAGTACTTC
CASSYSWGVQETQYF
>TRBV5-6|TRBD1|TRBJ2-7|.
TGTGCCAGCAGCTTCAGCCCTGGACAGGGAACCTACGAGCAGTACTTC
CASSFSPGQGTYEQYF
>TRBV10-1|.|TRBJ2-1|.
TGCGCCAGCAGTGAGCGCGGCAGGGCCAATGAGCAGTTCTTC
CASSERGRANEQFF
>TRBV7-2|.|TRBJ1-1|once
TGTGCCAGCAGCTGGACGTCGGGAGACACTGAAGCTTTCTTT
CASSWTSGDTEAFF
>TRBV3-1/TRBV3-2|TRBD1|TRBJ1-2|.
TGTGCCAGCAGCCAGGGACAGGGCTATGGCTACACCTTC
CASSQGQGYGYTF
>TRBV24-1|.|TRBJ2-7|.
TGTGCCACCAGTGATTTGAACTTCCCCTACGAGCAGTACTTC
CATSDLNFPYEQYF
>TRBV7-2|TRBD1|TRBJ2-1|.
TGTGCCAGCAGCAAAGCACTAGGGGGCGGGAATGAGCAGTTCTTC
CASSKALGGGNEQFF
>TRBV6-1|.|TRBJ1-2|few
TGTGCCAGCAGTGAATGGGGGACAAGTAACTATGGCTACACCTTC
CASSEWGTSNYGYTF
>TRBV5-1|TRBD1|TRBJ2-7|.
TGCGCCAGCAGCCTGGAGGGACAGGGAGCCTACGAGCAGTACTTC
CASSLEGQGAYEQYF
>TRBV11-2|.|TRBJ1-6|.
TGTGCCAGCAGCTCGGGAGGTTCACCCCTCCACTTT
CASSSGGSPLHF
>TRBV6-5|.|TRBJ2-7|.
TGTGCCAGCAGCCCACCCCCAGGGGCTACCTACGAGCAGTACTTC
CASSPPPGATYEQYF
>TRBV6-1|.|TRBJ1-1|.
TGTGCCAGCAGTGAAGAATATTCGGGGACGAACACTGAAGCTTTCTTT
CASSEEYSGTNTEAFF
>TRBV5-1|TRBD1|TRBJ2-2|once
TGCGCCAGCAGCTGGCCCTGGGACAGTGGGATCGGCGGGGAGCTGTTTTTT
CASSWPWDSGIGGELFF
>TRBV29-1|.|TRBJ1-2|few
TGCAGCGATGCGGGAGACGGTGGCTACACCTTC
CSDAGDGGYTF
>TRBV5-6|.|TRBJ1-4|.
TGTGCCAGCAGCTTGCGGCAGGGACCCAATGAAAAACTGTTTTTT
CASSLRQGPNEKLFF
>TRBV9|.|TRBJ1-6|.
TGTGCCAGCAGCGTAGGGGCGGGCGGTAATTCACCCCTCCACTTT
CASSVGAGGNSPLHF
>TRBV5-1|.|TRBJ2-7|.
TGCGCCAGCAGCTTGGAAGGGTCCGAGCAGTACTTC
CASSLEGSEQYF
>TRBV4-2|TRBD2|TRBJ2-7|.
TGTGCCAGCAGCCAAGCATCGTGGGCGGGAGGCCTTACCTACGAGCAGTACTTC
CASSQASWAGGLTYEQYF
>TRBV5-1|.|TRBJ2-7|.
TGCGCCAGCAGCTGGGGGGGCCCTTCTAGCAGCTACGAGCAGTACTTC
CASSWGGPSSSYEQYF
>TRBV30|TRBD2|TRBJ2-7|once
TGTGCCTGGAGTGTCCGGGGGAGGGCCTCCTACGAGCAGTACTTC
CAWSVRGRASYEQYF
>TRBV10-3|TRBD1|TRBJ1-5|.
TGTGCCATCAGTGAGTCCGGGACAGGTATTAACCAGCCCCAGCATTTT
CAISESGTGINQPQHF
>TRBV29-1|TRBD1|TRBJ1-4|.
TGCAGCGTTGAACCGGGGACAGATGAAAAACTGTTTTTT
CSVEPGTDEKLFF